Listed below are T cell receptor beta chains from one sample, sequenced in a study of human T cells and chemical hapten exposure. TCRdb re-analysed the RACE reads in MiXCR, keeping a single row per CDR3 protein. The sample lists nearly 110,000 distinct CDR3 sequences, 9.5% to 15% occurring once. The sample here was whole blood, taken in connection with sensitization to the hapten diphenylcyclopropenone (DPC). The receptors come from a woman between 50 and 59 years old with alopecia areata. Some clones in this sample may be carry-over from other donors' samples. Each CDR3 is given with its conserved first and last residue. D genes are given only for firm matches. For some rows the clone size is stated as once, few or many, or as a class when expanded; others skip it.

>TRBD2|TRBJ2-1|many|TRBV12-3/TRBV12-4
TGTGCCACCCTAAAGCGGGGGGACTCGAATGAGCAGTTCTTC
CATLKRGDSNEQFF
>-|TRBJ2-1|few|TRBV27
TGTGCCAGCAGTTTACAACCCCTCAAGAGCTCCTACAATGAGCAGTTCTTC
CASSLQPLKSSYNEQFF
>-|TRBJ1-3|many|TRBV7-2
TGTGCCAGCAGCTTAGTAGGGGCGAGAGGAAACACCATATATTTT
CASSLVGARGNTIYF
>-|TRBJ2-1|few|TRBV12-3/TRBV12-4
TGTGCCAGCAGTTTAACAGGGTCCCCCTACAATGAGCAGTTCTTC
CASSLTGSPYNEQFF
>TRBD1|TRBJ1-4|-|TRBV5-1
TGCGCCAGCAGCTTGGGAGACGACAGGGCAAGGGAAAAACTGTTTTTT
CASSLGDDRAREKLFF
>-|TRBJ2-3|few|TRBV4-1
TGCGCCAGCAGCCAACCCACAGATACGCAGTATTTT
CASSQPTDTQYF
>-|TRBJ1-1|-|TRBV7-8
TGTGCCAGCAGCTTAGTCGCGATACGAAATGAAGCTTTCTTT
CASSLVAIRNEAFF
>-|TRBJ2-7|-|TRBV9
TGTGCCAGCAGCGCCAGGACAGTCTCCTACGAGCAGTACTTC
CASSARTVSYEQYF
>TRBD1|TRBJ1-5|-|TRBV6-2/TRBV6-3
TGTGCCAGCAGTTCGGGACAGGTTTATAGCAATCAGCCCCAGCATTTT
CASSSGQVYSNQPQHF
>-|TRBJ2-4|-|TRBV28
TGTGCCAGCACCTTCCCTCTTAGCGAGTATCTAGCCAAAAACATTCAGTACTTC
CASTFPLSEYLAKNIQYF
>-|TRBJ2-1|few|TRBV12-3/TRBV12-4
TGTGCCAGCAGTTTAAACGCACGGGAGCAGTTCTTC
CASSLNAREQFF
>-|TRBJ2-1|many|TRBV20-1
TGCAGTGCTAGAGATCCGAGGCGGGGCGACGGAGACAATGAGCAGTTCTTC
CSARDPRRGDGDNEQFF
>-|TRBJ2-7|-|TRBV12-1
TGTGCCAGCAGCCCCGGACAGGGTTACAACGAGCAGTACTTC
CASSPGQGYNEQYF
>-|TRBJ1-1|few|TRBV7-2
TGTGCCAGCAGCTTAGGCAGGCGGAACACTGAAGCTTTCTTT
CASSLGRRNTEAFF
>-|TRBJ2-1|-|TRBV4-2
TGTGCCAGCAGCCAAGATCAAGAGGGGAATGAGCAGTTCTTC
CASSQDQEGNEQFF
>TRBD1|TRBJ2-3|few|TRBV29-1
TGCAGCGTTTGGGGCACAGGGGGCCCGTCCCCTAACACAGATACGCAGTATTTT
CSVWGTGGPSPNTDTQYF
>-|TRBJ2-3|-|TRBV29-1
TGCAGCTACTCCGGTGGCCTATCCACAGATACGCAGTATTTT
CSYSGGLSTDTQYF
>-|TRBJ2-7|-|TRBV29-1
TGCAGCATCAGACGCCTTAGCTCCTACGAGCAGTACTTC
CSIRRLSSYEQYF
>-|TRBJ1-2|many|TRBV4-2
TGTGCCAGCAGCCAAGTCCCTCCGGGAGGAGGTGGCTACACCTTC
CASSQVPPGGGGYTF
>-|TRBJ1-3|few|TRBV6-5
TGTTGCCCGGGGGTTGGAAACACCATATATTTT
CCPGVGNTIYF
>-|TRBJ2-1|-|TRBV7-9
TGTGCCAGCAGCTTGTCGATAGCCGTCAATGAGCAGTTCTTC
CASSLSIAVNEQFF
>-|TRBJ2-2|-|TRBV11-2
TGTGCCAGCAGCAAGGACGGTACTACCGGGGAGCTGTTTTTT
CASSKDGTTGELFF
>-|TRBJ1-1|-|TRBV2
TGTGCCAGCTGCGCCCTGAACACTGAAGCTTTCTTT
CASCALNTEAFF
>TRBD2|TRBJ2-2|many|TRBV2
TGTGCCAGCAGTGAAGCGGGACTAGCTCACGCCGGGGAGCTGTTTTTT
CASSEAGLAHAGELFF
>-|TRBJ2-3|many|TRBV6-2/TRBV6-3
TGTGCCAGCAGTTACTCGATCGGGGTCGATACGCAGTATTTT
CASSYSIGVDTQYF
>-|TRBJ2-1|many|TRBV29-1
TGCAGCGTTGAAGATATTTTCCAGGGGAACAATGAGCAGTTCTTC
CSVEDIFQGNNEQFF
>TRBD1|TRBJ1-2|few|TRBV28
TGTGCCAGCAGTTCCGGGACAGGTGGGACTAGCTATGGCTACACCTTC
CASSSGTGGTSYGYTF
>-|TRBJ2-7|-|TRBV28
TGTGCCAGCAACCAGGAGCGATACGAGCAGTACTTC
CASNQERYEQYF
>-|TRBJ2-1|-|TRBV7-2
TGTGCCAGCAGCTCCGTACTTGTTGGAGAGCAGTTCTTC
CASSSVLVGEQFF
>TRBD1|TRBJ2-1|-|TRBV7-9
TGTGCCAGCTTCTCCGGGACAGGGGTCAATGAGCAGTTCTTC
CASFSGTGVNEQFF
>TRBD1|TRBJ1-3|-|TRBV9
TGTGCCAGCAGCGAACAGGGGACTGGAAACACCATATATTTT
CASSEQGTGNTIYF
>-|TRBJ2-3|-|TRBV20-1
TGCAGTGCGAAAGGGGCGGGGTTTGTCCCCTTTGGGGCAGATACGCAGTATTTT
CSAKGAGFVPFGADTQYF
>TRBD1|TRBJ2-7|many|TRBV28
TGTGCCAGCAGTCCGGGACAGGGATACGAGCAGTACTTC
CASSPGQGYEQYF
>TRBD2|TRBJ2-3|many|TRBV7-9
TGTGCCAGCAGCTTAGTGGGCGGGGGAACAGATACGCAGTATTTT
CASSLVGGGTDTQYF
>TRBD1|TRBJ2-3|-|TRBV24-1
TGTGCCACCCGGGGACAGGGGACAGATACGCAGTATTTT
CATRGQGTDTQYF